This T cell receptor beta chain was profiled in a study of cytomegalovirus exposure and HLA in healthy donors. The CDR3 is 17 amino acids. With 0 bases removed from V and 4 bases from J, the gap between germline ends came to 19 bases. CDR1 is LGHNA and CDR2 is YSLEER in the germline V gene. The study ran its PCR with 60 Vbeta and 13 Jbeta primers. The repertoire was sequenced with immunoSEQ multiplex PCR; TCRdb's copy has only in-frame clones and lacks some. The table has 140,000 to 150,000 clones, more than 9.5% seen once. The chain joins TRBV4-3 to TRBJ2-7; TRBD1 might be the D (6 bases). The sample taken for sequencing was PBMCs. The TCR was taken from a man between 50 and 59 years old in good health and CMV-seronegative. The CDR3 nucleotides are TGCGCCAGCAGCCAAGATTTTGACAGGTTGGGAGCTTACGAGCAGTACTTC. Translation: CASSQDFDRLGAYEQYF.